By frequency in the sample, the clone carrying this TCR beta chain is medium-sized. The antigen is undetermined. The source of the sample is a study of OX40 agonist ivuxolimab in advanced cancers. Study-level information: Those enrolled were 80% to 85% male, with a mean age of approximately 60 years and ages from roughly 23 to 79.

Trimming removed 5 bases from V and 2 bases from J; junction bases left unmatched: 15. This CDR3 comprises 19 residues. The germline CDR1 and CDR2 sequences are SGHVS and FQNEAQ. The data were produced by immunoSEQ multiplex PCR, yet TCRdb's version contains in-frame clones alone and is incomplete. The sample lists some 18,000 clones, over 70% seen once, with approximately 10% in the top ten. Notes on the study in general: Normalized expansion of T-cell clones was also low for some nonresponders. Clonal expansion was seen in CD4+ and CD8+ blood T cells by week 6 at 0.1 to 3.0 mg/kg.

This specimen consisted of CD4+ or CD8+ T cells sorted from blood, obtained in a trial of the OX40 agonist ivuxolimab. The clonotype was recovered from an adult with an advanced solid tumor such as melanoma, head and neck, liver or kidney cancer. This sequence joins TRBV7-8 and TRBJ2-5, with TRBD2 identical over 12 bases. CDR3 DNA: TGTGCCAGCAGCCCTGCTAGCGGGAGGGCCGCAATTGTACAAGAGACCCAGTACTTC. Its translation: CASSPASGRAAIVQETQYF.